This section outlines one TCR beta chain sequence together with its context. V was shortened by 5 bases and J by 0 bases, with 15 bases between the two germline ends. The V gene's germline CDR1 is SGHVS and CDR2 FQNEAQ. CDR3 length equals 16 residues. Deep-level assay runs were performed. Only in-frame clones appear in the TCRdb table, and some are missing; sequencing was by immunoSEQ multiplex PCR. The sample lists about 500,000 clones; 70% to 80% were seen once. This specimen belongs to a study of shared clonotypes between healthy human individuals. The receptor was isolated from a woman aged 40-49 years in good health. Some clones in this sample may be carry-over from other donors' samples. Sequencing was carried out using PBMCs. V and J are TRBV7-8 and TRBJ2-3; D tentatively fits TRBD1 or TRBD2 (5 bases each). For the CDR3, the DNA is TGTGCCAGCAGCGTCGGGACCCTTTCCAGCACAGATACGCAGTATTTT. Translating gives CASSVGTLSSTDTQYF.